This T cell receptor (beta chain) derives from a study of T cell changes during pregnancy in multiple sclerosis. Data came from immunoSEQ multiplex PCR; TCRdb stores just in-frame clones and leaves some out. The sample contains roughly 100,000 clones, 90% to 95% of which appear only once. The CDR3 is 13 residues long. The germline V and J ends were trimmed by 6 bases and 0 bases, with 9 bases remaining between them. The germline V gene has CDR1 SGHNT and CDR2 YENEEA. V is TRBV11-3 and J is TRBJ2-7; TRBD1 is a possible D gene (6 bases). The receptor was isolated from a female donor in good health, enrolled as a control in a pregnancy study. Source: peripheral blood, taken after pregnancy. CDR3 sequence: CASSQGSSYEQYF. The CDR3 DNA follows: TGTGCCAGCAGTCAGGGGAGCTCCTACGAGCAGTACTTC.